This entry concerns a single T cell receptor (beta chain). Its target is not known. Profiled with immunoSEQ multiplex PCR; TCRdb holds only in-frame clones, not every one. The sample includes about 21,000 clones, approximately 83% of them seen just once. This specimen belongs to a study of chemoradiotherapy in HPV16-positive cancers. Overall study findings and caveats: Non-HPV-specific T cells did not expand in tumors during treatment, whereas candidate HPV-specific clones and E7-related motifs did.

There are 15 residues in the CDR3. V gave up 4 bases and J gave up 2 bases, with 16 bases separating them. CDR1 and CDR2 from the germline V gene are SGHNT and YYREEE (reference sequence). The chain uses TRBV5-4 and TRBJ2-7; D remains unclear. This TCR derives from a human donor with HPV-associated anogenital cancer. Sequencing used blood, obtained from a patient who underwent chemoradiotherapy. In DNA, the CDR3 is TGTGCCAGCAGCCCCGGCTGGGGAACCGCCTACGAGCAGTACTTC. Protein product: CASSPGWGTAYEQYF.